A single sample gave rise to the 25 T cell receptor beta chains below, sequenced in a study of blood T cell repertoires in COVID-19. The assay was immunoSEQ multiplex PCR, and TCRdb's table has in-frame clones only and misses some. The sample has more than 300,000 clones, 89% seen once. The sample comprised peripheral blood. All receptors derive from a young man who had recovered from COVID-19.

This clone was picked up a small number of times. The chain carries TRBV2 and TRBJ2-5, with 7 bases lining up with TRBD2. Looked up from germline, CDR1 is SNHLY and CDR2 is FYNNEI. V lost 4 bases, J lost 0 bases, and 2 bases stayed unmatched. CDR3 size: 14 residues. The CDR3 DNA reads TGTGCCAGCAGTGGAGGGACTAACCAAGAGACCCAGTACTTC. Its protein is CASSGGTNQETQYF. The full variable domain, with the rest looked up from reference TRBV2 and TRBJ2-5, is EPEVTQTPSHQVTQMGQEVILRCVPISNHLYFYWYRQILGQKVEFLVSFYNNEISEKSEIFDDQFSVERPDGSNFTLKIRSTKLEDSAMYFCASSGGTNQETQYFGPGTRLLVL.

The rearrangement links TRBV19 to TRBJ2-1; maybe TRBD2 (5 bases). V shed 4 bases and J shed 2 bases, with 9 bases lying between them. CDR3 length: 14 amino acids. CDR1 LNHDA and CDR2 SQIVND come from the germline V gene (reference sequence). CDR3 sequence reads: CASSRNSAYNEQFF. The CDR3, as DNA: TGTGCCAGTAGTAGGAATAGCGCCTACAATGAGCAGTTCTTC.

The chain is built from TRBV6-5 and TRBJ2-1; possible D gene TRBD2, 6 bases. Germline V gene data show CDR1 as MNHEY and CDR2 as SVGAGI. V shed 7 bases and J shed 8 bases, with 21 bases lying between them. The CDR3 is made up of 15 amino acids. DNA for the CDR3: TGTGCCAGCACCTCGGGGGTAGCGGTTTGGGATGAGCAGTTCTTC. It is translated as CASTSGVAVWDEQFF.

This clone was counted only a few times. This rearrangement joins TRBV9 to TRBJ1-6, with TRBD1 as a possible D gene (6 bases). V was shortened by 2 bases and J by 3 bases, with 12 bases between the two germline ends. The germline gives CDR1 SGDLS, CDR2 YYNGEE. The CDR3 length is 16 residues. The CDR3 nucleotides are TGTGCCAGCAGCGTTACGGACAGTCACTATAATTCACCCCTCCACTTT. It codes for CASSVTDSHYNSPLHF.

The V gene is TRBV6-2 or TRBV6-3, the J gene TRBJ1-6, with 9 nucleotides matching TRBD1. Germline V gene lookup returns CDR1 MNHEY and CDR2 SVGEGT. V lost 0 bases, J lost 9 bases, and 6 bases stayed unmatched. This CDR3 is built from 16 residues. The CDR3 coding sequence is TGTGCCAGCAGTTACTCGATCCGGACAGGGGTTTCACCCCTCCACTTT. Amino acid sequence: CASSYSIRTGVSPLHF.

The chain carries TRBV11-3 and TRBJ2-2; 8 nucleotides agree with TRBD1. V lost 6 bases, J lost 4 bases, and 7 bases stayed unmatched. Looked up from germline, CDR1 is SGHNT and CDR2 is YENEEA. The CDR3 covers 15 residues. The CDR3 bases are TGTGCCAGCAGTTCTCCAGGGGGCAGCACCGGGGAGCTGTTTTTT. Translated, it gives CASSSPGGSTGELFF.

The V gene is TRBV2, the J gene TRBJ1-2, with D unclear. Germline CDR1 is SNHLY and CDR2 is FYNNEI. The CDR3 loop spans 13 amino acids. V was cut by 6 bases and J by 4 bases, with 12 bases left in between. The CDR3 DNA reads as TGTGCCAGCAGGCAGGCCAGTGGCTATGGCTACACCTTC. Protein product: CASRQASGYGYTF.

The V gene is TRBV4-1, the J gene TRBJ1-6, with unresolved D. The CDR3 extends over 13 amino acids. CDR1 MGHRA and CDR2 YSYEKL come from the germline V gene. The V gene lost 6 bases and the J gene lost 10 bases, with 13 bases spanning the gap. This CDR3 reads CASSEGVGSPLHF. The CDR3 DNA reads as TGCGCCAGCAGTGAGGGTGTAGGGTCACCCCTCCACTTT.

The chain is built from TRBV7-8 and TRBJ2-1; 10 bases map to TRBD2. Germline CDR1 reads SGHVS; CDR2 reads FQNEAQ. The CDR3 sequence is 16 residues long. V gave up 1 base and J gave up 8 bases; unmatched junction bases: 8. CDR3 coding DNA: TGTGCCAGCAGCTTAGGGGCTAGCGGGAGAGTTTATGAGCAGTTCTTC. Translation: CASSLGASGRVYEQFF. Drawing the rest from reference TRBV7-8 and TRBJ2-1, the complete variable domain is GAGVSQSPRYKVAKRGQDVALRCDPISGHVSLFWYQQALGQGPEFLTYFQNEAQLDKSGLPSDRFFAERPEGSVSTLKIQRTQQEDSAVYLCASSLGASGRVYEQFFGPGTRLTVL.

The chain couples TRBV6-5 to TRBJ1-1; D perhaps matches TRBD1 (5 bases). Germline V gene sequence: CDR1 MNHEY, CDR2 SVGAGI. Trimming removed 0 bases at V and 2 bases at J, with 13 bases between. The CDR3 loop spans 16 amino acids. In DNA form, the CDR3 reads TGTGCCAGCAGTTACTCCTTTCCGGGGGTTAACACTGAAGCTTTCTTT. Protein product: CASSYSFPGVNTEAFF.

The genes are TRBV9 and TRBJ2-2; TRBD2 aligns across 9 bases. CDR3 length: 16 amino acids. The J segment lost 5 bases and the V segment lost 0 bases, leaving 5 bases of the junction unmatched. Per germline, CDR1 SGDLS and CDR2 YYNGEE. CDR3 sequence: CASSVAMSGRTGELFF. The DNA of the CDR3 is TGTGCCAGCAGCGTAGCTATGAGCGGGAGGACCGGGGAGCTGTTTTTT.

This chain links TRBV9 with TRBJ1-3; 10 nucleotides agree with TRBD1. With V trimmed by 4 bases and J by 5 bases, 3 bases remained unmatched. Germline loops: CDR1 SGDLS, CDR2 YYNGEE. This CDR3 spans 14 amino acids. The CDR3 reads CASSQGQGRNTIYF. The CDR3 coding sequence is TGTGCCAGCAGCCAGGGACAGGGGAGAAACACCATATATTTT.

The chain is built from TRBV11-1 and TRBJ2-1, with D possibly TRBD1 on 5 matching bases. Germline CDR1 reads SGHAT; CDR2 reads FQDESV (reference sequence). This CDR3 comprises 12 residues. Trimming pared 2 bases from V and 7 bases from J, leaving 6 bases between. In DNA form, the CDR3 reads TGTGCCAGCAGCTTACCAGGGAATGAGCAGTTCTTC. This sequence encodes CASSLPGNEQFF. The full variable domain, its missing parts supplied by reference TRBV11-1 and TRBJ2-1, is EAEVAQSPRYKITEKSQAVAFWCDPISGHATLYWYRQILGQGPELLVQFQDESVVDDSQLPKDRFSAERLKGVDSTLKIQPAELGDSAMYLCASSLPGNEQFFGPGTRLTVL.

The chain carries TRBV20-1 and TRBJ2-3; possible D gene TRBD2, 5 bases. This CDR3 comprises 14 residues. From germline, CDR1 is DFQATT and CDR2 SNEGSKA (reference sequence). The V end was cut by 3 bases, the J end by 5 bases, with 15 bases between. CDR3 in DNA: TGCAGTGCTAGTAACGGGCTAGCAGGAGATACGCAGTATTTT. Translating it yields CSASNGLAGDTQYF.

This clone has a single count. The rearrangement joins TRBV6-4 to TRBJ2-5; TRBD1 matches at 10 bases. J was trimmed by 4 bases and V by 5 bases; bases with no gene match: 7. The CDR3 has 15 amino acids. The germline V gene encodes CDR1 MRHNA and CDR2 SNTAGT. Here the CDR3 reads CASSRTRDRGETQYF. In nucleotides, the CDR3 is TGTGCCAGCAGTCGCACCCGGGACAGGGGAGAGACCCAGTACTTC.

This chain connects TRBV6-5 to TRBJ2-7; 12 bases map to TRBD2. Germline loops: CDR1 MNHEY, CDR2 SVGAGI. Losses at the gene ends were 10 bases for V and 2 bases for J; bases not matched to a gene: 6. CDR3 size: 14 residues. The CDR3 loop reads CATAGTSGPYEQYF. The CDR3 DNA reads as TGTGCCACCGCCGGGACTAGCGGGCCCTACGAGCAGTACTTC.

CDR3 protein: CASSILDSYNEQFF. The CDR3 bases are TGTGCCAGTAGTATTTTGGACAGCTACAATGAGCAGTTCTTC. This rearrangement joins TRBV19 to TRBJ2-1, with a possible D match to TRBD1 (6 bases). Trimming took 3 bases from V and 3 from J, leaving 9 bases between them. The germline CDR1 and CDR2 sequences are LNHDA and SQIVND (reference sequence). There are 14 residues in the CDR3.

This chain uses TRBV29-1 with TRBJ2-7; 7 nucleotides line up with TRBD2. After removal of 5 bases from V and 3 bases from J, the junction contained 7 bases not matched to a gene. The CDR3 loop spans 13 amino acids. Germline CDR1 and CDR2: SQVTM and ANQGSEA. CDR3 DNA sequence: TGCAGCGTTCGGCTAGCGGAATTCTACGAGCAGTACTTC. Protein product: CSVRLAEFYEQYF.

The chain employs TRBV5-1 and TRBJ2-1; D is possibly TRBD2 (6 bases). The CDR3 runs 14 residues. Per the germline V gene, CDR1 is SGHRS and CDR2 is YFSETQ. The V end was cut by 0 bases, the J end by 4 bases, with 8 bases between. CDR3 residues: CASSLGGIYNEQFF. The CDR3 coding sequence is TGCGCCAGCAGCTTGGGCGGGATTTACAATGAGCAGTTCTTC.

V gene TRBV5-6 combines with J gene TRBJ1-2, with 10 bases fitting TRBD1. Trimming at V came to 3 bases and at J to 2 bases, leaving 1 base not matched to a gene. Germline V gives CDR1 SGHDT, CDR2 YYEEEE. This CDR3 region has 14 residues. CDR3 amino acids: CASSSGQGNYGYTF. The CDR3 DNA reads as TGTGCCAGCAGCTCGGGACAGGGGAACTATGGCTACACCTTC.

The V call is TRBV19, the J call TRBJ2-7; 13 bases are a match to TRBD2. This CDR3 has 16 amino acids. From germline, CDR1 is LNHDA and CDR2 SQIVND (reference sequence). The trim removed 8 bases at V and 4 bases at J, leaving 11 bases unmatched. CDR3 amino acids: CASGYTGTSGKYEQYF. The CDR3 coding sequence is TGTGCCAGTGGATACACCGGGACTAGCGGGAAGTACGAGCAGTACTTC.

V gene TRBV3-1 (or the pseudogene TRBV3-2) combines with J gene TRBJ1-6, with D tentatively TRBD1 (5 bases). Germline V gives CDR1 LGHDT, CDR2 YNNKEL (reference sequence). The CDR3 has 15 residues. Trimming left V 0 bases short and J 10 bases short, with 13 bases between. CDR3: CASSQDVGGGSPLHF. CDR3 nucleotide sequence: TGTGCCAGCAGCCAAGATGTCGGGGGAGGGTCACCCCTCCACTTT.

J is TRBJ2-7 and V is TRBV9, with 8 positions matching TRBD2. Germline V gene sequence: CDR1 SGDLS, CDR2 YYNGEE. This CDR3 comprises 15 residues. J was trimmed by 2 bases and V by 4 bases; bases with no gene match: 8. CDR3 residues: CASSPRGGTPYEQYF. CDR3 bases: TGTGCCAGCAGCCCTCGGGGGGGTACTCCCTACGAGCAGTACTTC.

The chain recombines TRBV18 with TRBJ2-3; D unresolved. Germline assignment: CDR1 KGHSH and CDR2 LQKENI. V lost 5 bases and J 6 bases, leaving 6 bases between the germline ends. The CDR3 extends over 11 amino acids. The CDR3 DNA reads TGTGCCAGCTCATACGAGGATACGCAGTATTTT. Its translation is CASSYEDTQYF.

The chain couples TRBV4-2 to TRBJ1-5; no clear D. Germline CDR1 reads LGHNA; CDR2 reads YNFKEQ. The CDR3 covers 16 residues. Deletions cut 0 bases from V and 6 bases from J, with 15 bases between. The CDR3 is CASSQDLFGGFQPQHF. The CDR3 DNA reads TGTGCCAGCAGCCAAGATCTTTTTGGAGGGTTTCAGCCCCAGCATTTT.